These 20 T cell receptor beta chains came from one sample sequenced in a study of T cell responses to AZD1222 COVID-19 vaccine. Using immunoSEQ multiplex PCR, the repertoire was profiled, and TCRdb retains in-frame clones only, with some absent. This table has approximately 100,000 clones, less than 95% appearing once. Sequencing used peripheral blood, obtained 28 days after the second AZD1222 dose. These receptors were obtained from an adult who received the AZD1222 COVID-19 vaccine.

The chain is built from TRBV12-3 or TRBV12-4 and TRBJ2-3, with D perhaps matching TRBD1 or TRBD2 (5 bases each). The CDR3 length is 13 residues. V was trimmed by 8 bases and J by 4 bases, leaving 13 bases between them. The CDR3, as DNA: TGTGCCAGCCGGGTTCTGGGGGCAGATACGCAGTATTTT. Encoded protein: CASRVLGADTQYF.

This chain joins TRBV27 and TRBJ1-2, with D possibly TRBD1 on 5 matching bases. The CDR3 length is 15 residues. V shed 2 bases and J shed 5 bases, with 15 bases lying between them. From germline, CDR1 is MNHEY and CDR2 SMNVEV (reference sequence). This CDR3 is CASSLRQGNWYGYTF. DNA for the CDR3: TGTGCCAGCAGTTTACGGCAGGGAAATTGGTATGGCTACACCTTC.

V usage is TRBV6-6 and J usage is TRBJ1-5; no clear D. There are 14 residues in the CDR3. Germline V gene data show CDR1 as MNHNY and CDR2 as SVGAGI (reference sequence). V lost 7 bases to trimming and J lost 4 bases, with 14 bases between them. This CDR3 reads CASTLGQENQPQHF. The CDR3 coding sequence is TGTGCCAGCACCCTGGGCCAAGAGAATCAGCCCCAGCATTTT.

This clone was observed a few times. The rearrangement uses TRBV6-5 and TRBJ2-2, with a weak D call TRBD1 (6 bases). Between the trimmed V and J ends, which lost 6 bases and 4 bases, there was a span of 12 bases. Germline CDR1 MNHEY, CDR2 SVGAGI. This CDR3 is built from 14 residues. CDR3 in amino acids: CASRRDTTTGELFF. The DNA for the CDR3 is TGTGCCAGCAGACGGGACACTACCACCGGGGAGCTGTTTTTT.

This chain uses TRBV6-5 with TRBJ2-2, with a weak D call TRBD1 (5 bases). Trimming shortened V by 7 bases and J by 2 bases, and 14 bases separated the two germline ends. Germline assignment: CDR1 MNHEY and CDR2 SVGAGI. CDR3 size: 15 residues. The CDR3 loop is CASTYRQHNTGELFF. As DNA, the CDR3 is TGTGCCAGCACCTACAGGCAACACAACACCGGGGAGCTGTTTTTT.

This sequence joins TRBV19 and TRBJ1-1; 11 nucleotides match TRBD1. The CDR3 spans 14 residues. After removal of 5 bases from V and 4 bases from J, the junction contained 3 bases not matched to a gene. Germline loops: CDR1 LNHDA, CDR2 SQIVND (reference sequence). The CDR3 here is CASSPGTGGTEAFF. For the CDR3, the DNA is TGTGCCAGTAGTCCAGGGACAGGGGGCACTGAAGCTTTCTTT.

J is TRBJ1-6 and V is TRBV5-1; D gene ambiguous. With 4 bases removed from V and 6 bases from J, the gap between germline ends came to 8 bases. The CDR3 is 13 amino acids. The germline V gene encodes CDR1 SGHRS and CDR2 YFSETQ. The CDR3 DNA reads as TGCGCCAGCAGCCTCTCCAGTAATTCACCCCTCCACTTT. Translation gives CASSLSSNSPLHF.

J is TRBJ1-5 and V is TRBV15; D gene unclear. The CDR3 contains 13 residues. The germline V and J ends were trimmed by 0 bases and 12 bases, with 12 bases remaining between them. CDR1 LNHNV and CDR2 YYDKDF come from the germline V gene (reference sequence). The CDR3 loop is CATSRDLSLLQHF. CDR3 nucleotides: TGTGCCACCAGCAGAGACCTTTCCCTGCTCCAGCATTTT.

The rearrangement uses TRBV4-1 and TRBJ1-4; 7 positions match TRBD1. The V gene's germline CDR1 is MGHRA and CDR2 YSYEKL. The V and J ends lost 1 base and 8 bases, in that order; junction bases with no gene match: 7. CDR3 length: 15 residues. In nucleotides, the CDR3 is TGCGCCAGCAGCCAAGTAAGACAGGGAAAAGAAAAACTGTTTTTT. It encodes CASSQVRQGKEKLFF.

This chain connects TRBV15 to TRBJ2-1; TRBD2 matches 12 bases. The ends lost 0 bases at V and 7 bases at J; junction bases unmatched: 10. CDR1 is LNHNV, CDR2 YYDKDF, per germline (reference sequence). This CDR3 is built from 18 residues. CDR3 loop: CATSRDRASGGAGNEQFF. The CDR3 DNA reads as TGTGCCACCAGCAGAGATCGCGCTAGCGGGGGGGCGGGGAATGAGCAGTTCTTC.

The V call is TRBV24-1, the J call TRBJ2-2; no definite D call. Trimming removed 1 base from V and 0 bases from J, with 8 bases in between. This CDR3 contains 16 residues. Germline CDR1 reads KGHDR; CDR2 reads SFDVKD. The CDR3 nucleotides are TGTGCCACCAGTGATTTCGCGGAATCGAACACCGGGGAGCTGTTTTTT. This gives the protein CATSDFAESNTGELFF.

The CDR3 loop is CASSLSTGLTYEQYF. CDR3 bases: TGTGCCAGCAGCTTGTCCACAGGTTTGACCTACGAGCAGTACTTC. The rearrangement joins TRBV5-5 to TRBJ2-7; tentative D call: TRBD1 (5 bases). The CDR3 length is 15 residues. The V and J ends lost 1 base and 2 bases respectively, with 13 bases between them. Germline-derived CDR1 and CDR2 are SGHKS and YYEKEE (reference sequence). Combining the CDR3 with reference TRBV5-5 and TRBJ2-7 gives the whole variable domain DAGVTQSPTHLIKTRGQQVTLRCSPISGHKSVSWYQQVLGQGPQFIFQYYEKEERGRGNFPDRFSARQFPNYSSELNVNALLLGDSALYLCASSLSTGLTYEQYFGPGTRLTVT.

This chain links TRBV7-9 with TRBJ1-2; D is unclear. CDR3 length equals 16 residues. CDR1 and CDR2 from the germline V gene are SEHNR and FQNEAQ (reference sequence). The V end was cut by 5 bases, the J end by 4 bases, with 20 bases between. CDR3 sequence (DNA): TGTGCCAGCAGCCCCGCGACATGGGAGGCCCGCTATGGCTACACCTTC. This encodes CASSPATWEARYGYTF.

The CDR3 nucleotides are TGTGCCAGCAGCTTAGCCGGGACTAACTATGGCTACACCTTC. Its translation is CASSLAGTNYGYTF. The chain is built from TRBV11-2 and TRBJ1-2; D remains ambiguous. V was pared by 1 base and J by 0 bases, with 6 bases between. CDR3 length equals 14 residues. Germline CDR1 SGHAT, CDR2 FQNNGV.

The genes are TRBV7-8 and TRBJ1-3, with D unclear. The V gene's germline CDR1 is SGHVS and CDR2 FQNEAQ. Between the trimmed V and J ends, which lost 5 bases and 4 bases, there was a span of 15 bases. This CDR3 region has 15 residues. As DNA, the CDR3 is TGTGCCAGCAGCCCTGGACGCGCGAAAGGAAACACCATATATTTT. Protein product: CASSPGRAKGNTIYF.

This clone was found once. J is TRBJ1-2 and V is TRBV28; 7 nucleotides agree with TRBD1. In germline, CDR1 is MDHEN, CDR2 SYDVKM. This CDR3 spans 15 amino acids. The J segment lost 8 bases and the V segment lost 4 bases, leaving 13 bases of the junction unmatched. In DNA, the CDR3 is TGTGCCAGCAGTTCCCTGGGACAGAGGGGGCCCGGCTACACCTTC. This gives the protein CASSSLGQRGPGYTF.

DNA of the CDR3: TGTGCCAGCAGCTTAGGCCCTTTATACGAGCAGTACTTC. This gives the protein CASSLGPLYEQYF. The chain couples TRBV7-2 to TRBJ2-7; no clear D. The CDR3 length is 13 residues. Germline V lookup: CDR1 SGHTA, CDR2 FQGNSA. Deletions cut 1 base from V and 4 bases from J, with 8 bases between.

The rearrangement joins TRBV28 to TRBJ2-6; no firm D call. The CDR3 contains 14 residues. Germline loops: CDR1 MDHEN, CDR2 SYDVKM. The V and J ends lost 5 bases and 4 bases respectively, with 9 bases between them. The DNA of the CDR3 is TGTGCCAGCAGTCTACAGACAGGGGCCAACGTCCTGACTTTC. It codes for CASSLQTGANVLTF.

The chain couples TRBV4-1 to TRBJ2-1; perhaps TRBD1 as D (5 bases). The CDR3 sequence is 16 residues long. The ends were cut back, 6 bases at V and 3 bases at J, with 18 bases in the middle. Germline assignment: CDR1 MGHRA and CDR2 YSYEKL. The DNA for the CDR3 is TGCGCCAGCAGGCAGGGTGAGGCAGGGAACTACAATGAGCAGTTCTTC. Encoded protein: CASRQGEAGNYNEQFF.

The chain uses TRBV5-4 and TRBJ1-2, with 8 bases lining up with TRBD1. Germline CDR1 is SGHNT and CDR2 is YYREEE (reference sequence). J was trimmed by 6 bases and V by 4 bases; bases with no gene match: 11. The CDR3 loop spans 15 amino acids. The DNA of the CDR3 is TGTGCCAGCAGCCCTCCGGACAGGGAGTTGCATGGCTACACCTTC. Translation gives CASSPPDRELHGYTF.